The 8 T cell receptor beta chains below were found in one sample sequenced in a study of memory CD4+ T cells and cytomegalovirus serostatus. The sort gate was single viable CD3+CD4+CD8-CD45RO+ cells for memory CD4+ T cells. Data came from immunoSEQ multiplex PCR; TCRdb stores just in-frame clones and leaves some out. The table shows about 38,000 clones, with roughly 85% occurring only once. The sequencing sample was made of memory CD4+ T cells from blood. The source of these receptors is an adult in good health and CMV-seropositive.

The J gene is TRBJ1-2, the V gene TRBV25-1; no clear D gene. Looked up from germline, CDR1 is MGHDK and CDR2 is SYGVNS. V was shortened by 2 bases and J by 13 bases, with 14 bases between the two germline ends. This CDR3 comprises 12 residues. CDR3 sequence: CASSEAGRSTTF. The DNA of the CDR3 is TGTGCCAGCAGTGAAGCCGGCCGAAGCACCACCTTC.

The count of this clone is one. The CDR3 loop is CASSVDRANEQFF. DNA of the CDR3: TGCGCCAGCAGCGTCGACAGGGCGAATGAGCAGTTCTTC. V usage is TRBV5-1 and J usage is TRBJ2-1; 7 bases map to TRBD1. There are 13 residues in the CDR3. Germline CDR1 reads SGHRS; CDR2 reads YFSETQ. Trimming cost V 4 bases and J 7 bases; bases outside gene matches: 5.

This clone was seen just once. The chain links TRBV18 to TRBJ1-2; D gene unclear. Germline loops: CDR1 KGHSH, CDR2 LQKENI. The CDR3 is 15 amino acids. Trimming shortened V by 4 bases and J by 2 bases, and 14 bases separated the two germline ends. CDR3 nucleotides: TGTGCCAGCTCACAGTCGGCAGCCCTAAACTATGGCTACACCTTC. This gives the protein CASSQSAALNYGYTF.

CDR3 protein: CASSLGPGGTEAFF. The CDR3 nucleotides are TGTGCCAGCAGTTTGGGGCCGGGGGGCACTGAAGCTTTCTTT. This chain connects TRBV27 to TRBJ1-1, with D possibly matching TRBD1 (5 bases). The CDR3 consists of 14 residues. The germline gives CDR1 MNHEY, CDR2 SMNVEV (reference sequence). Deletions cut 3 bases from V and 4 bases from J, with 12 bases between.

V and J are TRBV4-2 and TRBJ2-2, with TRBD1 matching 9 bases. V dropped 2 bases and J dropped 4; count of bases not matched to a gene: 2. The CDR3 spans 15 residues. CDR1 is LGHNA, CDR2 YNFKEQ, per germline. For the CDR3, the DNA is TGTGCCAGCAGCCAAAGGACAGGGGTCACCGGGGAGCTGTTTTTT. Encoded protein: CASSQRTGVTGELFF.

The genes are TRBV4-3 and TRBJ2-1; the D is unclear. Trimming left V 1 base short and J 9 bases short, with 10 bases between. The CDR3 contains 13 residues. Germline-derived CDR1 and CDR2 are LGHNA and YSLEER. CDR3 loop: CASSQVLGSEQFF. CDR3 bases: TGCGCCAGCAGCCAAGTTCTGGGTAGTGAGCAGTTCTTC.

This chain connects TRBV6-1 to TRBJ1-2; the D is unclear. The CDR3 length is 11 residues. The V gene's germline CDR1 is MNHNS and CDR2 SASEGT. V was shortened by 7 bases and J by 4 bases, with 7 bases between the two germline ends. In DNA form, the CDR3 reads TGTGCCAGCAAGAGCTTCTATGGCTACACCTTC. Amino acid sequence: CASKSFYGYTF.

The V and J genes are TRBV19 and TRBJ1-3; 8 nucleotides agree with TRBD1. Trimming took 6 bases from V and 0 from J; bases not matched to a gene: 4. The germline gives CDR1 LNHDA, CDR2 SQIVND (reference sequence). This CDR3 has 15 residues. As DNA, the CDR3 is TGTGCCAGTAGGAAGGACAGGGCCTCTGGAAACACCATATATTTT. This codes for CASRKDRASGNTIYF.